The 16 T cell receptor beta chains given below trace back to one sample, sequenced in a study of blood T cell repertoires in COVID-19. The repertoire was sequenced with immunoSEQ multiplex PCR; TCRdb's copy has only in-frame clones and lacks some. The table records approximately 87,000 clones, roughly 80% of them present only once. The specimen sequenced was peripheral blood. Every receptor here comes from a woman over 75 with acute or convalescent COVID-19.

The DNA for the CDR3 is TGTGCCAGCTCGCCGGGGGGGGCTGGCAATCAGCCCCAGCATTTT. Amino acid sequence: CASSPGGAGNQPQHF. The V call is TRBV18, the J call TRBJ1-5, with D maybe TRBD1 (6 bases). Deletions cut 6 bases from V and 2 bases from J, with 14 bases between. The CDR3 is 15 residues long. Looked up from germline, CDR1 is KGHSH and CDR2 is LQKENI.

This clone was seen more than once but under ten times. The chain recombines TRBV24-1 with TRBJ1-2; D remains ambiguous. This CDR3 contains 13 residues. In germline, CDR1 is KGHDR, CDR2 SFDVKD. Trimming left V 4 bases short and J 4 bases short, with 9 bases between. In nucleotides, the CDR3 is TGTGCCACCAGTGAAGGAGGGCCCTATGGCTACACCTTC. Its translation is CATSEGGPYGYTF.

The V gene is TRBV19, the J gene TRBJ1-1, with D possibly being TRBD1 (6 bases). CDR3 length: 14 amino acids. Germline values: CDR1 LNHDA, CDR2 SQIVND (reference sequence). Trimming left V 8 bases short and J 4 bases short, with 17 bases between. The CDR3 is CASQYREGATEAFF. The CDR3 nucleotides read TGTGCCAGTCAATACAGGGAAGGTGCCACTGAAGCTTTCTTT.

The CDR3 sequence: CASSLDSPQASYEQYF. CDR3 in DNA: TGCGCCAGCAGCTTGGACAGCCCCCAGGCCTCCTACGAGCAGTACTTC. The rearrangement uses TRBV5-1 and TRBJ2-7; unclear D gene. The V gene lost 0 bases and the J gene lost 0 bases, with 13 bases spanning the gap. The V gene's germline CDR1 is SGHRS and CDR2 YFSETQ. The CDR3 runs 16 residues. Full variable domain (rest looked up from reference TRBV5-1 and TRBJ2-7): KAGVTQTPRYLIKTRGQQVTLSCSPISGHRSVSWYQQTPGQGLQFLFEYFSETQRNKGNFPGRFSGRQFSNSRSEMNVSTLELGDSALYLCASSLDSPQASYEQYFGPGTRLTVT.

The chain couples TRBV9 to TRBJ2-7, with D possibly matching TRBD2 (6 bases). CDR3 length equals 15 residues. The V gene's germline CDR1 is SGDLS and CDR2 YYNGEE. Between the trimmed V and J ends, which lost 0 bases and 3 bases, there was a span of 13 bases. The CDR3 protein is CASSVAPRLDYEQYF. In DNA, the CDR3 is TGTGCCAGCAGCGTAGCTCCAAGACTAGACTACGAGCAGTACTTC.

The V call is TRBV27, the J call TRBJ2-7, with TRBD2 matching 10 bases. The length of the CDR3 is 14 residues. The V segment lost 3 bases and the J segment 3 bases; nucleotides outside the gene matches: 2. CDR1 and CDR2 (germline): MNHEY, SMNVEV (reference sequence). CDR3 residues: CASSFLAGGYEQYF. The CDR3 DNA follows: TGTGCCAGCAGTTTCTTAGCGGGGGGCTACGAGCAGTACTTC.

The chain recombines TRBV30 with TRBJ2-1, with 14 positions matching TRBD2. CDR1 GTSNPN and CDR2 SVGIG come from the germline V gene (reference sequence). The CDR3 sequence is 16 residues long. Germline trimming cut 0 bases from V and 6 bases from J; bases unmatched to any gene: 4. CDR3 DNA sequence: TGTGCCTGGAGTGTACGACTAGCGGGGGGGCCCAATGAGCAGTTCTTC. This sequence encodes CAWSVRLAGGPNEQFF.

The gene calls are TRBV10-2 and TRBJ1-5; maybe TRBD1 (5 bases). V was pared by 4 bases and J by 6 bases, with 10 bases between. Germline-derived CDR1 and CDR2 are WSHSY and SAAADI. The CDR3 spans 13 residues. CDR3 coding DNA: TGCGCCAGCAGTGCGGGGGTTGGTCAGCCCCAGCATTTT. It is translated as CASSAGVGQPQHF.

The genes are TRBV19 and TRBJ1-6, with D possibly TRBD1 on 6 matching bases. Germline assignment: CDR1 LNHDA and CDR2 SQIVND (reference sequence). The CDR3 runs to 16 residues. V lost 0 bases and J lost 2, with 8 bases in between. This CDR3 reads CASSIDGGAYNSPLHF. As DNA, the CDR3 is TGTGCCAGTAGTATAGATGGGGGCGCCTATAATTCACCCCTCCACTTT.

In its sample, this clone was seen once. This chain links TRBV19 with TRBJ1-4; TRBD1 aligns across 10 bases. CDR1 and CDR2 (germline): LNHDA, SQIVND (reference sequence). This CDR3 is 13 amino acids long. J gave up 5 bases and V 8 bases, and 2 bases lay outside the gene matches. As DNA, the CDR3 is TGTGCCAGTGGGGGACAGGGGAATGAAAAACTGTTTTTT. Its translation: CASGGQGNEKLFF.

The J gene is TRBJ1-6, the V gene TRBV3-1 (or the pseudogene TRBV3-2); D perhaps matches TRBD1 (6 bases). The V end lost 2 bases, the J end lost 3 bases, and 11 bases lay between the germline ends. Germline V CDR1 and CDR2: LGHDT, YNNKEL (reference sequence). CDR3 length: 16 residues. In DNA, the CDR3 is TGTGCCAGCAGCCAAAGAGCAGGGGTCTATAATTCACCCCTCCACTTT. It specifies CASSQRAGVYNSPLHF.

This clone has a handful of counts. The chain uses TRBV11-2 and TRBJ1-6; D is ambiguous. The CDR3 spans 14 residues. Trimming removed 5 bases from V and 14 bases from J, with 19 bases in between. The V gene's germline CDR1 is SGHAT and CDR2 FQNNGV. CDR3 protein: CASSPSRGNSALHF. CDR3 DNA sequence: TGTGCCAGCAGCCCTAGCCGGGGAAATTCGGCCCTCCACTTT.

CDR3 nucleotides: TGCGCCAGCAGCCAAGAACGGACAGGAGTCGGCCAGCCCCAGCATTTT. Translated: CASSQERTGVGQPQHF. The chain is built from TRBV4-1 and TRBJ1-5, with TRBD1 matching 7 bases. V gave up 0 bases and J gave up 7 bases; unmatched junction bases: 9. This CDR3 is built from 16 residues. The V gene's germline CDR1 is MGHRA and CDR2 YSYEKL.

This rearrangement joins TRBV27 to TRBJ1-4, with 7 bases matching TRBD1. V dropped 1 base and J dropped 7; count of bases not matched to a gene: 0. CDR1 and CDR2 (germline): MNHEY, SMNVEV (reference sequence). The CDR3 runs 13 residues. In nucleotides, the CDR3 is TGTGCCAGCAGTTTATGGGACAGTGAAAAACTGTTTTTT. Its translation is CASSLWDSEKLFF.

The V call is TRBV7-8, the J call TRBJ1-6; D perhaps matches TRBD1 (6 bases). Germline V gives CDR1 SGHVS, CDR2 FQNEAQ. V was pared by 4 bases and J by 7 bases, with 14 bases between. There are 15 residues in the CDR3. This CDR3 is CASSSTGLGNSPLHF. CDR3 nucleotides: TGTGCCAGCAGCTCTACAGGGCTGGGAAATTCACCCCTCCACTTT.

The J gene is TRBJ1-3, the V gene TRBV27; D not certain. The length of the CDR3 is 13 residues. V lost 7 bases and J 0 bases, leaving 7 bases between the germline ends. Germline V gene data show CDR1 as MNHEY and CDR2 as SMNVEV (reference sequence). CDR3 bases: TGTGCCAGCAAAACGAGCTCTGGAAACACCATATATTTT. This sequence encodes CASKTSSGNTIYF.